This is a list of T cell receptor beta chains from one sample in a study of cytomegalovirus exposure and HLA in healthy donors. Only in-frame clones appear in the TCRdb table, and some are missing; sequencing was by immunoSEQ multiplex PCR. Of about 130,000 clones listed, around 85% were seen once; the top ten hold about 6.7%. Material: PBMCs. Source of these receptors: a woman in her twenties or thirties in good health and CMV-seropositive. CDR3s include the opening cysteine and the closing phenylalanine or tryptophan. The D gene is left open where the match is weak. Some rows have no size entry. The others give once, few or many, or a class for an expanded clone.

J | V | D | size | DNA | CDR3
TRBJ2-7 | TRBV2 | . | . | TGTGCCAGCGGTGACAGAACAGGAAGGCAGTACTTC | CASGDRTGRQYF
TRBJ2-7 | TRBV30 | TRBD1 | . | TGTGCCTGGAGTATGGGACAGGGAGGCGAGCAGTACTTC | CAWSMGQGGEQYF
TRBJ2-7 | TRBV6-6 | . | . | TGTGCCAGCAGTTACTCTTCGAGGGGGTCCTACGAGCAGTACTTC | CASSYSSRGSYEQYF
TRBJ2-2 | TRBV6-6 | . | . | TGTGCCATCCGGCGGGGGAACACCGGGGAGCTGTTTTTT | CAIRRGNTGELFF
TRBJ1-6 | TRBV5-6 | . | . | TGTGCCAGCAGCTTGGCCACGGGGGAGTTTAATTCACCCCTCCACTTT | CASSLATGEFNSPLHF
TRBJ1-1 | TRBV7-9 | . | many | TGTGCCAGCAGGGGAGGAACTGAAGCTTTCTTT | CASRGGTEAFF
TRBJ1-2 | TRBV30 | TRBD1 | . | TGTGCCTGGAGTGGCCTGGGGCAGGGGGCAGGTGGCTACACCTTC | CAWSGLGQGAGGYTF
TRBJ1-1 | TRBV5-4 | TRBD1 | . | TGTGCCAGCAGCCCGGACAGGGCGCCCACTGAAGCTTTCTTT | CASSPDRAPTEAFF
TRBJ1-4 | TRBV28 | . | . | TGTGCCAGCAGTCTGGGGGCGCGTGAAAAACTGTTTTTT | CASSLGAREKLFF
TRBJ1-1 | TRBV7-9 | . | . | TGTGCCAGCAGTTTCCACAGGGACACTGAAGCTTTCTTT | CASSFHRDTEAFF
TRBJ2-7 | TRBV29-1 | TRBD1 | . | TGCAGCGTACTGGGGGGACAGGGGGCTGACGAGCAGTACTTC | CSVLGGQGADEQYF
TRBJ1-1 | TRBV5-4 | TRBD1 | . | TGTGCCAGCAGCCTCTGGACAGGGCCGAACACTGAAGCTTTCTTT | CASSLWTGPNTEAFF
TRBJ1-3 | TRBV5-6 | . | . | TGTGCCAGCAGCCCGGGAGGGACCGGAAACACCATATATTTT | CASSPGGTGNTIYF
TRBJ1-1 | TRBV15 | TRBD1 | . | TGTGCCACCAGCAGAGAAAAGGGGGCTGGAAACACTGAAGCTTTCTTT | CATSREKGAGNTEAFF
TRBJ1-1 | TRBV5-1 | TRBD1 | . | TGCGCCAGCAGCTTGGGCACAGGGGTCACTGAAGCTTTCTTT | CASSLGTGVTEAFF
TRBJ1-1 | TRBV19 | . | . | TGTGCCAGTAAGATAGGGGCCCTGACCCGAGGCGCTGAAGCTTTCTTT | CASKIGALTRGAEAFF
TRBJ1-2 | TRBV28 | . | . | TGTGCCAGCAGTGCCGGGGGAGGTTATGGCTACACCTTC | CASSAGGGYGYTF
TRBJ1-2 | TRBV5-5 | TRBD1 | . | TGTGCCAGCAGCTTGGCCCCAGGGGGATATGGCTACACCTTC | CASSLAPGGYGYTF
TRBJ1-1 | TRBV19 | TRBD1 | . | TGTGCCAGTAGGTTAGGGACAGTGAACACTGAAGCTTTCTTT | CASRLGTVNTEAFF
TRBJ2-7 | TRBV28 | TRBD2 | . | TGTGCCAGCAGTTTATGGCCAGGAGGGGGCGGGACTAGCGGGAGTTGGGAGCAGTACTTC | CASSLWPGGGGTSGSWEQYF
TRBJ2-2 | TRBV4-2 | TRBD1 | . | TGTGCCAGCAGCCTTGCCGGGACAGGGGGTTCCGGGGAGCTGTTTTTT | CASSLAGTGGSGELFF
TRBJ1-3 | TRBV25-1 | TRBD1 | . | TGTGCCAGCAGTGAATCGGGACAGGGGGCAGGAAACACCATATATTTT | CASSESGQGAGNTIYF
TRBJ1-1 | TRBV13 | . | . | TGTGCCAGCAGCTTGGCACTGAACACTGAAGCTTTCTTT | CASSLALNTEAFF
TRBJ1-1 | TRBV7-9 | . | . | TGTGCCAGCAGCCGTGGACGGGAGAACACTGAAGCTTTCTTT | CASSRGRENTEAFF
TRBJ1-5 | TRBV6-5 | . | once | TGTGCCAGCAGTTTGATGGGGGGAGGCAATCAGCCCCAGCATTTT | CASSLMGGGNQPQHF
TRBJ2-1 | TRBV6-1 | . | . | TGTGCCAGCAGTGACTTTTCCCGCTCCTACAATGAGCAGTTCTTC | CASSDFSRSYNEQFF
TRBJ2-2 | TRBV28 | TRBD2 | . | TGTGCCAGCAGTTTACTAGCGGGAAACACCGGGGAGCTGTTTTTT | CASSLLAGNTGELFF
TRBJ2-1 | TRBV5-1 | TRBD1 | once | TGCGCCAGCAGCTTGGGGGGGACAGGGCCCCCCTTAGAGCAGTTCTTC | CASSLGGTGPPLEQFF
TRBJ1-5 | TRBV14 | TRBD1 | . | TGTGCCAGCAGCCTAACAGGGGGCGGACAGCCCCAGCATTTT | CASSLTGGGQPQHF
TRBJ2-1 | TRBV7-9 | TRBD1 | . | TGTGCCAGCAACCAATCTGGGACAGGGCGTTTCTTC | CASNQSGTGRFF